The clone carrying this T cell receptor (beta chain) was observed a few times. The data belong to a study of T-cell memory formation after mild COVID-19. TCRdb analysed the 5' RACE reads with MiXCR anew, one entry per CDR3 protein. The repertoire holds 500,000 to 550,000 distinct CDR3 sequences, with approximately 20% as singletons. The CDR3 is made up of 15 amino acids. The V segment lost 3 bases and the J segment 5 bases; nucleotides outside the gene matches: 7. Germline V gene sequence: CDR1 MNHEY, CDR2 SMNVEV (reference sequence). Sequencing input: PBMCs or a T cell subset sorted from them (not recorded which). V usage is TRBV27 and J usage is TRBJ2-7, with 10 bases identical to TRBD2. The origin of this receptor is an adult woman who had mild COVID-19 (a few samples of this study predate the infection). Cell type and time point are not known. The CDR3 DNA follows: TGTGCCAGCAGTTTCCGTAGCGGGAGGTTCAACGAGCAGTACTTC. Translated: CASSFRSGRFNEQYF.